One and the same sample provided the 24 T cell receptor beta chains below, sequenced in a study of shared clonotypes between healthy human individuals. Sequencing used immunoSEQ multiplex PCR; TCRdb keeps in-frame clones, though not all of them. This table has 2,500,000 or so clones, approximately 94% appearing once. Sequencing input: naive CD4+ T cells sorted from blood. Subset indicated: CD45RA+ positively selected. These TCRs come from a man younger than 35 in good health.

The chain combines TRBV5-1 with TRBJ1-1, with D perhaps matching TRBD1 (5 bases). Germline V gene sequence: CDR1 SGHRS, CDR2 YFSETQ. Trimming cost V 4 bases and J 3 bases, with 16 bases left between them. CDR3 size: 15 residues. CDR3: CASSPLKIGDTEAFF. CDR3 DNA sequence: TGCGCCAGCAGCCCCCTCAAGATAGGGGACACTGAAGCTTTCTTT.

This sequence joins TRBV25-1 and TRBJ1-2; possibly TRBD1 for D (5 bases). The CDR3 spans 13 residues. Between the trimmed V and J ends, which lost 7 bases and 4 bases, there was a span of 13 bases. From germline, CDR1 is MGHDK and CDR2 SYGVNS. The DNA of the CDR3 is TGTGCCAGCATCTCGGATGGGGGCTATGGCTACACCTTC. This gives the protein CASISDGGYGYTF.

This chain connects TRBV5-6 to TRBJ1-3, with TRBD1 matching 9 bases. The CDR3 consists of 17 residues. V was pared by 2 bases and J by 0 bases, with 6 bases of the junction left unmatched. The V gene's germline CDR1 is SGHDT and CDR2 YYEEEE. The CDR3, as DNA: TGTGCCAGCAGCTTCGAACAGGGGGCGAGCTCTGGAAACACCATATATTTT. It yields the protein CASSFEQGASSGNTIYF.

The chain couples TRBV21-1 to TRBJ2-4; the DNA was not compared with TRBD2, the D call given in the table. TRBV21-1 is a listed pseudogene. This CDR3 has 18 amino acids. The CDR3 DNA is TGTGCCAGCAGCAAATGGTCGAGAGTTCTTCTAGCCAAAAACATTCAGTACTTC. It yields the protein CASSKWSRVLLAKNIQYF.

About this clone: The sample carries other DNA sequences with the same CDR3. This chain connects TRBV4-2 to TRBJ1-5, with D unresolved. V shed 0 bases and J shed 7 bases, with 7 bases lying between them. Germline V gene sequence: CDR1 LGHNA, CDR2 YNFKEQ. The CDR3 extends over 13 amino acids. CDR3 protein: CASSQDIGQPQHF. The CDR3 region has the DNA TGTGCCAGCAGCCAAGATATTGGGCAGCCCCAGCATTTT.

The rearrangement joins TRBV7-2 to TRBJ1-6; perhaps TRBD1 as D (6 bases). The V end was cut by 5 bases, the J end by 1 base, with 18 bases between. The germline V gene has CDR1 SGHTA and CDR2 FQGNSA. The CDR3 contains 18 residues. The CDR3 DNA sequence: TGTGCCAGCAGCCCTAGACAGGTCCCCGGGTCCTATAATTCACCCCTCCACTTT. It encodes CASSPRQVPGSYNSPLHF.

The chain uses TRBV6-1 and TRBJ2-7; 7 bases map to TRBD1. CDR1 and CDR2 from the germline V gene are MNHNS and SASEGT. Losses at the gene ends were 11 bases for V and 1 base for J; bases not matched to a gene: 11. CDR3 length: 14 residues. The CDR3 region is CAARWGTVSYEQYF. CDR3 nucleotides: TGTGCCGCCCGTTGGGGGACAGTATCCTACGAGCAGTACTTC.

This clone was found a few times. The V call is TRBV28, the J call TRBJ2-1; possibly TRBD2 for D (6 bases). Germline CDR1 MDHEN, CDR2 SYDVKM. This CDR3 spans 16 amino acids. The V and J ends lost 8 bases and 2 bases respectively, with 19 bases between them. CDR3 in DNA: TGTGCCAGCTCCCTATCCGTCCCGGGGGCCTACAATGAGCAGTTCTTC. Amino acid sequence: CASSLSVPGAYNEQFF. Full variable domain (outside the CDR3, taken from reference TRBV28 and TRBJ2-1): DVKVTQSSRYLVKRTGEKVFLECVQDMDHENMFWYRQDPGLGLRLIYFSYDVKMKEKGDIPEGYSVSREKKERFSLILESASTNQTSMYLCASSLSVPGAYNEQFFGPGTRLTVL.

This clone showed up just once. The gene calls are TRBV5-4 and TRBJ2-5; 7 nucleotides match TRBD2. The germline CDR1 and CDR2 sequences are SGHNT and YYREEE (reference sequence). There are 15 residues in the CDR3. V shed 0 bases, J shed 1 base, and the junction held 3 bases outside the gene matches. CDR3 loop: CASSLDASGQETQYF. The CDR3 DNA reads TGTGCCAGCAGCTTGGACGCTAGCGGCCAAGAGACCCAGTACTTC.

The CDR3 DNA reads as TGTGCCAGCAGCTTATGGAGCACAGATACGCAGTATTTT. It yields the protein CASSLWSTDTQYF. This rearrangement joins TRBV7-2 to TRBJ2-3; D ambiguous. The CDR3 has 13 residues. The germline V and J ends were trimmed by 2 bases and 0 bases, with 3 bases remaining between them. CDR1 SGHTA and CDR2 FQGNSA come from the germline V gene.

This chain joins TRBV5-1 and TRBJ2-7, with D uncertain. Between the trimmed V and J ends, which lost 1 base and 1 base, there was a span of 9 bases. CDR1 and CDR2 from the germline V gene are SGHRS and YFSETQ. The CDR3 has 14 residues. CDR3 in amino acids: CASSLSLASYEQYF. The DNA for the CDR3 is TGCGCCAGCAGCTTGAGTTTGGCATCCTACGAGCAGTACTTC.

The V call is TRBV5-6, the J call TRBJ2-7; 8 positions match TRBD2. The CDR3 runs 15 residues. Per the germline V gene, CDR1 is SGHDT and CDR2 is YYEEEE. V lost 5 bases to trimming and J lost 6 bases; unmatched junction nucleotides: 13. The CDR3 DNA reads TGTGCCAGCAGTCAGCGGACTAGCTCCTACTCCGAGCAGTACTTC. Protein product: CASSQRTSSYSEQYF. Looking up the rest from reference TRBV5-6 and TRBJ2-7 gives the full variable domain: DAGVTQSPTHLIKTRGQQVTLRCSPKSGHDTVSWYQQALGQGPQFIFQYYEEEERQRGNFPDRFSGHQFPNYSSELNVNALLLGDSALYLCASSQRTSSYSEQYFGPGTRLTVT.

The genes are TRBV11-2 and TRBJ2-5, with 9 nucleotides matching TRBD2. The CDR3 totals 17 residues. In germline, CDR1 is SGHAT, CDR2 FQNNGV. The trim removed 3 bases at V and 2 bases at J, leaving 10 bases unmatched. In DNA form, the CDR3 reads TGTGCCAGCAGCTTGGGGGTGGCTAGCGGGGTACAAGAGACCCAGTACTTC. Translated, it gives CASSLGVASGVQETQYF.

The rearrangement uses TRBV7-2 and TRBJ1-1; D is unresolved. Trimming left V 1 base short and J 0 bases short, with 9 bases between. Germline V gene lookup returns CDR1 SGHTA and CDR2 FQGNSA. CDR3 length: 15 residues. The DNA for the CDR3 is TGTGCCAGCAGCTTAGGCCTTTTTATGAACACTGAAGCTTTCTTT. It translates to CASSLGLFMNTEAFF.

The chain combines TRBV6-6 with TRBJ2-7; D is undetermined. Trimming took 7 bases from V and 0 from J, leaving 7 bases between them. The CDR3 is 12 amino acids. The germline V gene has CDR1 MNHNY and CDR2 SVGAGI (reference sequence). The DNA of the CDR3 is TGTGCCAGCAAGGGCCTCTCCTACGAGCAGTACTTC. This gives the protein CASKGLSYEQYF.

To note about this clone: The same CDR3 arises from other DNA sequences in this sample as well. The rearrangement links TRBV19 to TRBJ2-7; D perhaps matches TRBD1 (5 bases). The CDR3 sequence is 14 residues long. Trimming removed 4 bases at V and 0 bases at J, with 10 bases between. CDR1 and CDR2 from the germline V gene are LNHDA and SQIVND (reference sequence). In DNA form, the CDR3 reads TGTGCCAGTAGTACCAGACAGAGCTCCTACGAGCAGTACTTC. It specifies CASSTRQSSYEQYF.

The genes are TRBV14 and TRBJ1-2; TRBD1 matches at 7 bases. Trimming removed 3 bases from V and 7 bases from J; junction bases left unmatched: 11. The CDR3 has 15 amino acids. The germline CDR1 and CDR2 sequences are SGHDN and FVKESK. In DNA form, the CDR3 reads TGTGCCAGCAGCCAGCCCGGGACAGCCCGGTTTGGCTACACCTTC. This translates into CASSQPGTARFGYTF.

The V gene is TRBV19, the J gene TRBJ2-1, with D perhaps assigned TRBD1 or TRBD2 (5 bases each). V dropped 6 bases and J dropped 9 bases, with 18 bases sitting between them. CDR1 LNHDA and CDR2 SQIVND come from the germline V gene (reference sequence). The CDR3 extends over 14 amino acids. CDR3 in DNA: TGTGCCAGTAGACCAGCCGGGACCACAGGTGAGCAGTTCTTC. Its translation is CASRPAGTTGEQFF.

This chain joins TRBV6-1 and TRBJ1-1; no firm D call. The germline V and J ends were trimmed by 2 bases and 10 bases, with 5 bases remaining between them. Germline V gives CDR1 MNHNS, CDR2 SASEGT. This CDR3 has 10 residues. The CDR3 loop is CASSERRAFF. The CDR3, as DNA: TGTGCCAGCAGTGAAAGGAGAGCTTTCTTT.

This sequence joins TRBV6-1 and TRBJ1-1, with 7 bases matching TRBD1. This CDR3 region has 14 residues. Germline V gene data show CDR1 as MNHNS and CDR2 as SASEGT. After removal of 8 bases from V and 5 bases from J, the junction contained 11 bases not matched to a gene. The CDR3 loop reads CASYLDRGLTEAFF. DNA of the CDR3: TGTGCCAGCTACCTCGATAGGGGGCTTACTGAAGCTTTCTTT.

This clone has a single count. Written as DNA, the CDR3 is TGTGCCCCTTCCGGGGCCATCTACGAGCAGTACTTC. Protein sequence: CAPSGAIYEQYF. The rearrangement links TRBV19 to TRBJ2-7; D might be TRBD1 or TRBD2, each matching 5 bases. Germline CDR1 LNHDA, CDR2 SQIVND (reference sequence). The length of the CDR3 is 12 residues. V was trimmed by 11 bases and J by 3 bases, leaving 14 bases between them. Drawing the rest from reference TRBV19 and TRBJ2-7, the complete variable domain is DGGITQSPKYLFRKEGQNVTLSCEQNLNHDAMYWYRQDPGQGLRLIYYSQIVNDFQKGDIAEGYSVSREKKESFPLTVTSAQKNPTAFYLCAPSGAIYEQYFGPGTRLTVT.

The genes are TRBV10-3 and TRBJ2-1, with 10 bases lining up with TRBD2. V was pared by 4 bases and J by 0 bases, with 3 bases of the junction left unmatched. The CDR3 has 16 amino acids. The V gene's germline CDR1 is ENHRY and CDR2 SYGVKD. The chain's CDR3 is CAISASSGGSYNEQFF. CDR3 nucleotide sequence: TGTGCCATCAGTGCGTCTAGCGGGGGCTCCTACAATGAGCAGTTCTTC.

This chain connects TRBV11-2 to TRBJ2-5; 8 nucleotides line up with TRBD1. The CDR3 extends over 16 amino acids. Germline V gene lookup returns CDR1 SGHAT and CDR2 FQNNGV. The V segment lost 1 base and the J segment 2 bases; nucleotides outside the gene matches: 6. The CDR3 region has the DNA TGTGCCAGCAGCTTAGGGACAGGGCGGGCTCAAGAGACCCAGTACTTC. Translating it yields CASSLGTGRAQETQYF.

The chain uses TRBV25-1 and TRBJ2-2; possible D gene TRBD1, 5 bases. The CDR3 length is 14 residues. Trimming left V 10 bases short and J 0 bases short, with 12 bases between. In germline, CDR1 is MGHDK, CDR2 SYGVNS. The CDR3 sequence: CATQTGTNTGELFF. In nucleotides, the CDR3 is TGTGCCACCCAAACAGGAACGAACACCGGGGAGCTGTTTTTT.